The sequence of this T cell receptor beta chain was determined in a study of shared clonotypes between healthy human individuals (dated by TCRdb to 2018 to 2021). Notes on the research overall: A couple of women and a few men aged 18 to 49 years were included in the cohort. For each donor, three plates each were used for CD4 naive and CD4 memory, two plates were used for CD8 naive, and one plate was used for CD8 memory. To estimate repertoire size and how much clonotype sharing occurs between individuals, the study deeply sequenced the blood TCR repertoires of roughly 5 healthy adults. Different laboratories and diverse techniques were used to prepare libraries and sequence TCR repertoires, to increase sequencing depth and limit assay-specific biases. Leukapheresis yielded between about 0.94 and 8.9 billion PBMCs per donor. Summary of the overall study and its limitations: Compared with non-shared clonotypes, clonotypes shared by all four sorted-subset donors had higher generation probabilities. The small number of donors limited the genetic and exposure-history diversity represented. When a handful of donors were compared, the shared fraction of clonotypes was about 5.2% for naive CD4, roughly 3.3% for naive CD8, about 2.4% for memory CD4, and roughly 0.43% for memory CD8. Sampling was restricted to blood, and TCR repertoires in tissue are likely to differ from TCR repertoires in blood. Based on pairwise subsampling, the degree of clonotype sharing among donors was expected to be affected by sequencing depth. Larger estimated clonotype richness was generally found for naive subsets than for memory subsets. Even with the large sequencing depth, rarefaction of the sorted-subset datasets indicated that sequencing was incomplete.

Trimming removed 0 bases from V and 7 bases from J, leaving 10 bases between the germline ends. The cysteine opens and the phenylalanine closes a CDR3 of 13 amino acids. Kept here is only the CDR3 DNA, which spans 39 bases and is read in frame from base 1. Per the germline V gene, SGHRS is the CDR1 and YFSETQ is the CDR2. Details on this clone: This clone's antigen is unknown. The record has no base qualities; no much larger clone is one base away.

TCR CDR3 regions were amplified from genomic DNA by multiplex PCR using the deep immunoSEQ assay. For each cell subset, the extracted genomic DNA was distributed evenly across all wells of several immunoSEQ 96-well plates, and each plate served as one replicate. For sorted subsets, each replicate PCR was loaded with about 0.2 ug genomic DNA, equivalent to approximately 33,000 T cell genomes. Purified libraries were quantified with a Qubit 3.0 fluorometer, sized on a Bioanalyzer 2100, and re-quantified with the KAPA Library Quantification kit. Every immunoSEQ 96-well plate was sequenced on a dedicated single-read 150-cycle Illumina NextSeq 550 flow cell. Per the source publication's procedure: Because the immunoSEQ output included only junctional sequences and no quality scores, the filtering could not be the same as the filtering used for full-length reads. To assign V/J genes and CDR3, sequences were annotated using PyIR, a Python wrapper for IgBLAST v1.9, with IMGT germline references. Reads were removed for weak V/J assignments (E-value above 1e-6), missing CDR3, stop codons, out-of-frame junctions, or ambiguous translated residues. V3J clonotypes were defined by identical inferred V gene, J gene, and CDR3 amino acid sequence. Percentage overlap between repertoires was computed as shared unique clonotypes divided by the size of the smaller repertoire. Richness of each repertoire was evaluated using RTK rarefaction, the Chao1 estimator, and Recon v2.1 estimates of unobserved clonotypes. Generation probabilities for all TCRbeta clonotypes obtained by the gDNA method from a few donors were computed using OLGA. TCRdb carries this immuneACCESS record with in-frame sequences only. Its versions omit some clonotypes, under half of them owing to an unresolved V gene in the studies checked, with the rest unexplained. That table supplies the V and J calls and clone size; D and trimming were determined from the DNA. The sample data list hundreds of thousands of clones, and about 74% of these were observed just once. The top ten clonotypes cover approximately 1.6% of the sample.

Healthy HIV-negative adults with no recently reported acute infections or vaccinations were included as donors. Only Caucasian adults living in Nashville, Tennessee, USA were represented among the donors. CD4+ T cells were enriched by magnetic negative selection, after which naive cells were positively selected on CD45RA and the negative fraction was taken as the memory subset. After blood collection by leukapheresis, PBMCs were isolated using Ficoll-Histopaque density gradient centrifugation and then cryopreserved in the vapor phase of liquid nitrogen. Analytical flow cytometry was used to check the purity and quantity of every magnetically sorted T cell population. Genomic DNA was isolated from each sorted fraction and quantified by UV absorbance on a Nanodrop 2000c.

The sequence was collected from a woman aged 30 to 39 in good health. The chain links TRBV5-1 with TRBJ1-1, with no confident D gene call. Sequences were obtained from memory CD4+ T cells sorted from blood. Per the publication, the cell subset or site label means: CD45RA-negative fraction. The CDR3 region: CASSLVSDLEAFF. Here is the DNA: TGCGCCAGCAGCTTGGTGTCCGACCTTGAAGCTTTCTTT.